A single sample is the source of the 11 T cell receptor beta chains below, sequenced in a study of regulatory T cells in long-lasting Graves disease. Both iRepertoire HTBI primers and Arm-PCR of CDR3 regions were used to build the TCR beta libraries. TCRdb used MiXCR to reprocess the multiplex PCR reads, holding one entry per CDR3 protein. The sample has a few hundred thousand distinct CDR3 sequences; about 20% are singletons. Time point noted: persistent/refractory GD, antithyroid drugs over 5 years with positive TRAb. PBMC-extracted RNA yielded the TCR library. The sequenced sample was peripheral blood mononuclear cells (PBMCs), obtained when the disease was refractory, from a patient treated with antithyroid drugs. The receptors shown here come from a female donor with Graves disease.

This clonotype was observed at least ten times. The DNA for the CDR3 is TGCAGTGCTAGACGGACAGGAGGTTCACCCCTCCACTTT. Residues: CSARRTGGSPLHF. V is TRBV20-1 and J is TRBJ1-6, with TRBD1 matching over 7 bases. After removal of 2 bases from V and 9 bases from J, the junction contained 4 bases not matched to a gene. The CDR3 has 13 amino acids. The germline V gene encodes CDR1 DFQATT and CDR2 SNEGSKA (reference sequence).

This clonotype was detected ten times or more. The chain links TRBV20-1 to TRBJ2-7, with D hard to call. V was clipped by 5 bases and J by 2 bases, with 16 bases between them. CDR1 is DFQATT, CDR2 SNEGSKA, per germline (reference sequence). The CDR3 is 14 residues long. CDR3 in amino acids: CSAPTPYPPYEQYF. DNA for the CDR3: TGCAGTGCTCCGACGCCTTACCCTCCCTACGAGCAGTACTTC.

As regards this clonotype: Mismatch with germline at one junction end may stem from a read error. V is TRBV11-2 and J is TRBJ2-2; perhaps TRBD2 as D (5 bases). There are 14 residues in the CDR3. The V gene's germline CDR1 is SGHAT and CDR2 FQNNGV. DNA of the CDR3: TGTGCCAGCAGCCGAAAGGGCGACACCGGGGAGCTGCTTTTT. Amino acid sequence: CASSRKGDTGELLF.

The rearrangement joins TRBV19 to TRBJ1-5; D not resolved. V gave up 2 bases and J gave up 2 bases, with 13 bases separating them. In germline, CDR1 is LNHDA, CDR2 SQIVND (reference sequence). The CDR3 extends over 16 amino acids. In nucleotides, the CDR3 is TGTGCCAGTAGTATAACCAGCCGCGGGGGCAATCAGCCCCAGCATTTT. It yields the protein CASSITSRGGNQPQHF.

This clonotype was detected many times. The chain carries TRBV28 and TRBJ1-4; D is unresolved. V lost 5 bases to trimming and J lost 1 base, with 14 bases between them. This CDR3 contains 16 residues. Germline CDR1 is MDHEN and CDR2 is SYDVKM. Written as DNA, the CDR3 is TGTGCCAGCAGTCCCCGCGGGGTTGGAACTAATGAAAAACTGTTTTTT. Encoded protein: CASSPRGVGTNEKLFF. Full variable domain (outside the CDR3, taken from reference TRBV28 and TRBJ1-4): DVKVTQSSRYLVKRTGEKVFLECVQDMDHENMFWYRQDPGLGLRLIYFSYDVKMKEKGDIPEGYSVSREKKERFSLILESASTNQTSMYLCASSPRGVGTNEKLFFGSGTQLSVL.

This clonotype was found a few times. The V gene is TRBV29-1, the J gene TRBJ2-5; D is uncertain. Looked up from germline, CDR1 is SQVTM and CDR2 is ANQGSEA. The V and J ends lost 1 base and 4 bases respectively, with 7 bases between them. This CDR3 has 12 residues. The CDR3 here is CSVEVGPETQYF. In nucleotides, the CDR3 is TGCAGCGTTGAAGTAGGCCCAGAGACCCAGTACTTC.

A remark on this clonotype: One base away lies a much larger clone, so this may be a sequencing read error. This chain connects TRBV28 to TRBJ2-7, with D perhaps TRBD1 (5 bases). From germline, CDR1 is MDHEN and CDR2 SYDVKM. The CDR3 runs 16 residues. CDR3 sequence reads: CVSSFKGRHWVYEQYF. CDR3 in DNA: TGTGTCAGCAGTTTTAAGGGGCGCCACTGGGTTTACGAGCAGTACTTC.

This clonotype was seen once. The genes are TRBV7-8 and TRBJ2-3; D gene uncertain. Germline CDR1 and CDR2: SGHVS and FQNEAQ. The CDR3 length is 12 residues. V gave up 8 bases and J gave up 3 bases, with 9 bases separating them. The CDR3 sequence is CASLGITDTQYF. CDR3 sequence (DNA): TGTGCCAGCTTAGGGATTACAGATACGCAGTATTTT.

This chain joins TRBV30 and TRBJ1-2, with TRBD1 identical over 8 bases. Losses at the gene ends were 1 base for V and 4 bases for J; bases not matched to a gene: 5. The CDR3 runs 14 residues. Germline CDR1 is GTSNPN and CDR2 is SVGIG (reference sequence). The CDR3 sequence is CAWSAGTGSYGYTF. CDR3 sequence (DNA): TGTGCCTGGAGTGCCGGGACAGGAAGCTATGGCTACACCTTC.

This clonotype turned up a few times. The chain employs TRBV29-1 and TRBJ1-4; TRBD1 is a possible D gene (6 bases). Trimming took off 0 bases at V and 0 bases at J, with 8 bases between the two ends. CDR3 length equals 15 residues. The germline V gene encodes CDR1 SQVTM and CDR2 ANQGSEA. Here the CDR3 DNA reads TGCAGCGTTGAAGATGAGGGGGCAACTAATGAAAAACTGTTTTTT. This codes for CSVEDEGATNEKLFF.

This rearrangement joins TRBV12-3 or TRBV12-4 to TRBJ2-2; 7 bases map to TRBD2. The ends lost 6 bases at V and 1 base at J; junction bases unmatched: 8. The CDR3 runs to 16 residues. The CDR3 sequence: CASSLFTGGNTGELFF. The DNA for the CDR3 is TGTGCCAGCAGCCTCTTCACGGGAGGGAACACCGGGGAGCTGTTTTTT.